This TCR beta chain came from a study of identical twins. Whole-study results and caveats: Abundant cord blood beta clonotypes carried fewer insertions; memory repertoires showed none.

To note about this clonotype: Its antigen is undetermined.

TCRdb re-derived calls from the 5' RACE reads in MiXCR, one entry per CDR3 protein. The table lists about 190,000 distinct CDR3 sequences, around 15% of them singletons, with 35% to 45% in the top ten. The same specimen was also included in a second study, on T cells expressing NK-cell markers.

This clonotype originated in a woman aged 18-29 years in good health. Sample: CD8+ T cells sorted from blood.

For the CDR3, the DNA is TGTGCCAGCAGTCCCCTCGGGGCGGGGCTAAGCTCCTACAATGAGCAGTTCTTC. Protein: CASSPLGAGLSSYNEQFF. The genes are TRBV25-1 and TRBJ2-1, with D perhaps matching TRBD2 (6 bases). Germline CDR1 reads MGHDK; CDR2 reads SYGVNS. The CDR3 consists of 18 residues. Trimming removed 5 bases at V and 0 bases at J, with 20 bases between.